A selection of T cell receptor beta chains follows, all from one sample in a study of a mutant IDH1 vaccine in newly diagnosed glioma. Sequencing was performed with immunoSEQ multiplex PCR; in TCRdb, only in-frame clones are kept and a portion is missing. The sample yields over 45,000 clones, roughly 80% seen once. These receptors' antigens are unknown. Here the sequenced sample was PBMCs, taken from a glioma patient whose treatment included an IDH1 peptide vaccine. The receptors were gathered from a woman in her 50s with glioma. The conserved cysteine and the conserved F or W are not part of the CDR3 here. A D gene is named only where the DNA matches it firmly.

J | length | D | V | CDR3
TRBJ1-4 | 14 | TRBD1 | TRBV7-2 | ASSLEGPGGNEKLF
TRBJ2-3 | 13 | TRBD1 | TRBV7-2 | ASSLGTGGPDTQY
TRBJ2-5 | 14 | - | TRBV7-9 | ASSLSATTGRETQY
TRBJ1-4 | 10 | - | TRBV6-5 | ASSYRGSGLF
TRBJ2-1 | 14 | TRBD2 | TRBV5-6 | ASSFTGGRSYNEQF
TRBJ2-1 | 13 | - | TRBV5-4 | ASSLDGTSYNEQF
TRBJ2-5 | 13 | TRBD2 | TRBV6-5 | ASSYSGTSGETQY
TRBJ1-3 | 11 | - | TRBV25-1 | ASSEYGGNTIY
TRBJ1-1 | 13 | - | TRBV7-9 | ASSFPGQGGPEAF
TRBJ1-2 | 12 | - | TRBV30 | AWTPGTANYGYT
TRBJ2-5 | 16 | - | TRBV19 | ASSLWGRPGRYQETQY
TRBJ2-2 | 13 | - | TRBV6-4 | ASSEIHGTTGELF
TRBJ1-5 | 13 | - | TRBV23-1 | ASSPARGGNQPQH
TRBJ2-3 | 8 | - | TRBV7-9 | ASSLDTQY
TRBJ2-7 | 12 | TRBD1 | TRBV5-1 | ASSSRQGVNEQY
TRBJ2-3 | 13 | - | TRBV19 | ASSRGARVGDTQY
TRBJ1-1 | 11 | - | TRBV5-1 | ASSPGQGTEAF
TRBJ1-6 | 11 | TRBD1 | TRBV19 | ASSGDRGSPLH
TRBJ1-3 | 12 | - | TRBV5-1 | ASSLGRPGNTIY
TRBJ2-2 | 16 | - | TRBV27 | ASSFSRERAQNTGELF
TRBJ1-1 | 11 | - | TRBV5-5 | ASRQDLNTEAF
TRBJ1-1 | 13 | TRBD1 | TRBV7-9 | ASSFGDRVIAEAF
TRBJ1-5 | 10 | - | TRBV28 | ASSLYNQPQH
TRBJ2-5 | 13 | TRBD1 | TRBV25-1 | ASSESQGVDETQY
TRBJ1-2 | 14 | TRBD1 | TRBV6-1 | ASSVGQATTSYGYT
TRBJ2-7 | 9 | - | TRBV10-3 | AISPKYEQY
TRBJ2-7 | 13 | - | TRBV19 | ASSIGQGKTYEQY
TRBJ2-7 | 12 | TRBD1 | TRBV9 | ASSGRDRGLEQY
TRBJ2-7 | 11 | - | TRBV6-4 | ASSDSFSYEQY
TRBJ1-5 | 15 | - | TRBV19 | ASSISGVIYSNQPQH
TRBJ2-7 | 10 | TRBD1 | TRBV29-1 | SVGTGSYEQY
TRBJ1-5 | 13 | TRBD1 | TRBV27 | ASYPGGAGNQPQH
TRBJ1-3 | 14 | - | TRBV9 | ASSTRGGRTGNTIY
TRBJ1-6 | 13 | TRBD1 | TRBV9 | ASSVVGQLTSPLH
TRBJ1-1 | 12 | - | TRBV5-6 | ASSRGLPNTEAF
TRBJ2-1 | 11 | - | TRBV5-4 | ASREGRNNEQF
TRBJ2-7 | 12 | TRBD2 | TRBV10-3 | ATREVRYGVEQY
TRBJ2-2 | 11 | TRBD1 | TRBV6-5 | ASGTGDTGELF
TRBJ2-2 | 14 | TRBD1 | TRBV27 | ASSSRGTGFGGELF
TRBJ1-2 | 12 | - | TRBV5-4 | ASSLREFNYGYT
TRBJ1-2 | 13 | - | TRBV11-2 | ASSLVLGAGYGYT
TRBJ1-1 | 9 | - | TRBV6-5 | ASGGATEAF
TRBJ2-7 | 11 | - | TRBV6-5 | ASNQAYSYEQY
TRBJ2-5 | 14 | TRBD2 | TRBV4-1 | ASSQGSGGAQETQY
TRBJ2-3 | 14 | - | TRBV5-4 | ASSLASTGWADTQY
TRBJ1-1 | 13 | - | TRBV5-1 | ASSVTGNLNTEAF
TRBJ2-7 | 14 | - | TRBV9 | ASSVAGNSPSYEQY
TRBJ2-3 | 13 | - | TRBV2 | ASSGLRGYTDTQY
TRBJ2-3 | 13 | - | TRBV9 | ASSASSVDTDTQY
TRBJ2-5 | 13 | TRBD1 | TRBV14 | ASSQRAGGRETQY
TRBJ1-4 | 15 | - | TRBV7-3 | ASSLKGVLRTNEKLF
TRBJ2-5 | 17 | TRBD2 | TRBV9 | ASSVNPSGRGGLSETQY
TRBJ2-2 | 14 | - | TRBV18 | ASSPIPGFNTGELF
TRBJ2-7 | 14 | - | TRBV5-1 | ASSLAGHTLHYEQY
TRBJ2-3 | 10 | - | TRBV27 | ASSPRSDTQY
TRBJ1-4 | 12 | TRBD1 | TRBV5-5 | ASRLDRAHEKLF
TRBJ1-1 | 12 | - | TRBV4-3 | ASSQDGGRGGSF
TRBJ1-6 | 13 | - | TRBV10-3 | AISELTERDSPLH
TRBJ1-3 | 14 | TRBD1 | TRBV7-8 | ASSLEQGAWRNTIY